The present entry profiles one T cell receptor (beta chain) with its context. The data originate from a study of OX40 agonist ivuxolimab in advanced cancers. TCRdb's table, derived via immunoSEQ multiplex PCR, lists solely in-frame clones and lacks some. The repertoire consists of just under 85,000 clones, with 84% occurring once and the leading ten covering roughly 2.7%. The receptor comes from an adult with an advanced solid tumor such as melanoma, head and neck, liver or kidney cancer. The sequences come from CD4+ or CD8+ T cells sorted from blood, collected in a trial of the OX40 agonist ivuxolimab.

In DNA, the CDR3 is TGTGCCAGCAGTGGACAAAGGAATTCACCCCTCCACTTT. This gives the protein CASSGQRNSPLHF. This chain uses TRBV2 with TRBJ1-6; D unresolved. The CDR3 contains 13 residues. V lost 4 bases, J lost 7 bases, and 8 bases lay in between. Germline V CDR1 and CDR2: SNHLY, FYNNEI.